This TCR beta chain was sequenced for a study of tumor-infiltrating lymphocytes in primary liver carcinoma. TCR beta cDNA was prepared out of roughly 450 ng total RNA by means of a constant-region primer. Amplification in three nested multiplex PCR rounds with slightly modified ARM-PCR gave rise to TCR beta libraries. Each of the first two PCR rounds ran 9 to 11 cycles with TRBV1-TRBV30 forward and C-beta reverse primers. MiXCR was run by TCRdb on the multiplex PCR reads, yielding one entry per CDR3 protein. The sample includes approximately 190,000 distinct CDR3 sequences, over 80% of them seen just once. Germline lookup yields CDR1 MNHNS and CDR2 SASEGT. The CDR3 covers 19 residues. Comment on this clonotype: The junction does not match germline at one end; this may be a read error.

RNA and DNA were co-extracted from around 20-30 mg of unsorted bulk tissue. The TCR comes from a man aged 35 to 55 with primary liver carcinoma and hepatitis B virus infection. The gene calls are TRBV6-1 and TRBJ2-5, with D perhaps given as TRBD1 or TRBD2 (5 bases each). Sequenced sample: tumor tissue from primary liver carcinoma. DNA for the CDR3: TGTGTCAGCAGTGAAGTCGGAGCCTTGGGGGACCTAATAAGGGAGACCCAGCACTTC. Protein sequence: CVSSEVGALGDLIRETQHF.